This TCR beta chain was profiled in a study of T cells in Graves' hyperthyroidism and ophthalmopathy. Study context: Prior to any treatment, at the point of initial diagnosis, peripheral blood was collected. Findings of the study overall: In validation, the model predicted ophthalmopathy. These predictions came a median 6.5 months before onset. Blood also showed most of the thyroid clonotypes that were expanded above 0.001.

V lost 4 bases and J lost 2, with 12 bases in between. Germline CDR1 DFQATT, CDR2 SNEGSKA (reference sequence). The CDR3 runs to 13 residues. Orbital computed tomography and thyroid ultrasound, together with serum TRAb and thyroxine and clinical symptoms, were used for diagnoses. RNA transcripts provided the source from which TCR beta CDR3 regions were amplified. A first-round RT-PCR of the TCR CDR3 used the HTBI primer set. TCRdb re-called the multiplex PCR reads with MiXCR, one entry per CDR3 protein. Among roughly 640,000 distinct CDR3 sequences listed, around 15% were seen once. This clonotype was seen a handful of times. Its antigen is not identified.

The sequence derives from a woman aged 35 to 49 with Graves' ophthalmopathy. The chain recombines TRBV20-1 with TRBJ2-7; D gene uncertain. Material: blood. The CDR3 loop is CSATRAPTYEQYF. CDR3 bases: TGCAGTGCTACCCGGGCTCCCACCTACGAGCAGTACTTC.